A single sample gave rise to the 24 T cell receptor beta chains below, sequenced in a study of blood T cell repertoires in COVID-19 (dated by TCRdb to between 2020 and 2021). Libraries came from the immunoSEQ multiplex PCR assay. As stored in TCRdb, this immuneACCESS dataset retains in-frame rearrangements with V and J assigned. A fraction of the clones does not appear; measured against another copy, unresolved V genes explain less than half of the discrepancy, and the remainder lacks a known reason. This sample comprises some 83,000 clones, roughly 82% of them detected only once. The leading ten clones occupy under 8.5% of the sample. Sequencing was carried out using peripheral blood. The receptors stem from a man aged 50 to 60 with active COVID-19.

The rearrangement uses TRBV24-1 and TRBJ1-2, with D possibly TRBD1 on 5 matching bases. The CDR3 has 15 amino acids. Germline V gene lookup returns CDR1 KGHDR and CDR2 SFDVKD. V lost 3 bases, J lost 8 bases, and 18 bases lay in between. The CDR3 loop reads CATSDPNSGIRGYTF. Written as DNA, the CDR3 is TGTGCCACCAGTGATCCTAATTCAGGGATTCGAGGCTACACCTTC.

The V gene is TRBV12-3 or TRBV12-4, the J gene TRBJ2-7; TRBD2 might be the D (5 bases). The CDR3 loop spans 13 amino acids. The V end lost 0 bases, the J end lost 6 bases, and 9 bases lay between the germline ends. In DNA form, the CDR3 reads TGTGCCAGCAGTTTAGCGGTAGAGGGCGAGCAGTACTTC. This translates into CASSLAVEGEQYF.

This chain connects TRBV7-8 to TRBJ2-5, with 8 bases lining up with TRBD2. Unmatched junction bases numbered 6, after V lost 5 bases and J lost 1 base. This CDR3 comprises 15 residues. CDR1 SGHVS and CDR2 FQNEAQ come from the germline V gene. The CDR3 sequence: CASSPVAGLQETQYF. CDR3 bases: TGTGCCAGCAGCCCGGTAGCGGGACTCCAAGAGACCCAGTACTTC.

The chain is built from TRBV28 and TRBJ1-6, with 11 positions matching TRBD1. CDR1 and CDR2 from the germline V gene are MDHEN and SYDVKM. The CDR3 consists of 17 residues. The junction had 8 bases not matched to a gene; V was cut back by 2 bases and J by 8 bases. The DNA for the CDR3 is TGTGCCAGCAGTTTAACGGACAGGGGGCATCGGGATTCACCCCTCCACTTT. Protein product: CASSLTDRGHRDSPLHF.

The chain uses TRBV6-5 and TRBJ2-5; possibly TRBD2 for D (6 bases). The V gene lost 2 bases and the J gene lost 4 bases, with 14 bases spanning the gap. The germline V gene has CDR1 MNHEY and CDR2 SVGAGI. The CDR3 is 15 amino acids. The CDR3, as DNA: TGTGCCAGCAGTTACCCTGGAGGGACCACAGAGACCCAGTACTTC. Translating gives CASSYPGGTTETQYF.

DNA of the CDR3: TGTGCCAGCAGCGTAGCTCCGACGGGAGGGTCCTACGAGCAGTACTTC. Encoded protein: CASSVAPTGGSYEQYF. The gene calls are TRBV9 and TRBJ2-7; 8 positions match TRBD2. V lost 0 bases to trimming and J lost 1 base; unmatched junction nucleotides: 6. The CDR3 runs to 16 residues. CDR1 SGDLS and CDR2 YYNGEE come from the germline V gene.

This chain links TRBV27 with TRBJ1-1; D not certain. V lost 3 bases to trimming and J lost 11 bases, with 19 bases between them. Germline V gives CDR1 MNHEY, CDR2 SMNVEV (reference sequence). CDR3 length: 14 residues. The CDR3 spells CASSFNPGVDKAFF. In nucleotides, the CDR3 is TGTGCCAGCAGTTTTAACCCCGGGGTAGATAAGGCTTTCTTT.

The J gene is TRBJ2-4, the V gene TRBV27; the match to TRBD2 covers 7 bases. CDR3 length: 15 amino acids. Losses at the gene ends were 2 bases for V and 6 bases for J; bases not matched to a gene: 7. The germline CDR1 and CDR2 sequences are MNHEY and SMNVEV (reference sequence). Here the CDR3 reads CASSLGGGRTNIQYF. The CDR3 nucleotides read TGTGCCAGCAGTTTAGGGGGGGGACGCACAAACATTCAGTACTTC.

The chain uses TRBV15 and TRBJ1-3, with 7 bases matching TRBD1. The CDR3 is 15 residues long. CDR1 LNHNV and CDR2 YYDKDF come from the germline V gene (reference sequence). V trimming: 3 bases; J trimming: 2 bases; junction bases outside the gene matches: 4. The CDR3 spells CATSSGTDAGNTIYF. For the CDR3, the DNA is TGTGCCACCAGCAGCGGGACAGACGCTGGAAACACCATATATTTT.

The rearrangement uses TRBV30 and TRBJ2-3; D gene ambiguous. The CDR3 spans 14 residues. With 0 bases removed from V and 2 bases from J, the gap between germline ends came to 9 bases. Germline CDR1 and CDR2: GTSNPN and SVGIG (reference sequence). The CDR3 nucleotides read TGTGCCTGGAGTGTAGGAGTGAACACAGATACGCAGTATTTT. It specifies CAWSVGVNTDTQYF.

The chain employs TRBV2 and TRBJ2-3, with TRBD1 matching 8 bases. CDR1 and CDR2 from the germline V gene are SNHLY and FYNNEI. Losses at the gene ends were 4 bases for V and 5 bases for J; bases not matched to a gene: 5. The CDR3 runs to 14 residues. This CDR3 is CASSANRGKDTQYF. DNA of the CDR3: TGTGCCAGCAGTGCAAACAGGGGGAAAGATACGCAGTATTTT.

This chain links TRBV7-9 with TRBJ1-1; D is possibly TRBD1 (5 bases). V was shortened by 2 bases and J by 7 bases, with 14 bases between the two germline ends. CDR1 is SEHNR and CDR2 is FQNEAQ in the germline V gene (reference sequence). The CDR3 totals 14 residues. The CDR3 coding sequence is TGTGCCAGCAGCTTATTCGGGGGGAGCGGTGAAGCTTTCTTT. Its translation: CASSLFGGSGEAFF.

The rearrangement joins TRBV28 to TRBJ2-1; 7 nucleotides line up with TRBD2. The V gene's germline CDR1 is MDHEN and CDR2 SYDVKM. CDR3 size: 14 residues. Trimming took 5 bases from V and 4 from J; bases not matched to a gene: 5. CDR3 nucleotide sequence: TGTGCCAGCAGTCGCGGGAGTAGGTACAATGAGCAGTTCTTC. This gives the protein CASSRGSRYNEQFF.

The chain carries TRBV24-1 and TRBJ2-5; 7 nucleotides line up with TRBD1. Germline assignment: CDR1 KGHDR and CDR2 SFDVKD. After removal of 10 bases from V and 8 bases from J, the junction contained 12 bases not matched to a gene. The CDR3 is 13 amino acids. The CDR3 nucleotides are TGTGCCACAGAGGGGAGACAGGGAAGAACCCAGTACTTC. Protein sequence: CATEGRQGRTQYF.

The J gene is TRBJ1-5, the V gene TRBV4-1; D ambiguous. V was shortened by 0 bases and J by 2 bases, with 11 bases between the two germline ends. The CDR3 sequence is 16 residues long. Germline V gene lookup returns CDR1 MGHRA and CDR2 YSYEKL. The CDR3 DNA is TGCGCCAGCAGCCAAGATGGAGGGTTGGGCAATCAGCCCCAGCATTTT. It specifies CASSQDGGLGNQPQHF.

The rearrangement joins TRBV12-3 or TRBV12-4 to TRBJ2-7, with TRBD1 as a possible D gene (6 bases). Trimming took off 2 bases at V and 7 bases at J, with 9 bases between the two ends. This CDR3 comprises 12 residues. CDR3 protein: CASSLTGLEQYF. Written as DNA, the CDR3 is TGTGCCAGCAGTTTAACAGGGCTTGAGCAGTACTTC.

The CDR3 is CASSLVGSIYEQYF. In DNA form, the CDR3 reads TGTGCCAGCAGCTTGGTAGGGAGTATCTACGAGCAGTACTTC. This rearrangement joins TRBV5-6 to TRBJ2-7; tentative D call: TRBD2 (5 bases). Germline V gene lookup returns CDR1 SGHDT and CDR2 YYEEEE. The CDR3 extends over 14 amino acids. Trimming pared 0 bases from V and 3 bases from J, leaving 10 bases between.

The sample holds one count of this clone. The rearrangement joins TRBV18 to TRBJ1-1; D gene uncertain. With 4 bases removed from V and 4 bases from J, the gap between germline ends came to 7 bases. CDR1 and CDR2 (germline): KGHSH, LQKENI. The CDR3 has 12 residues. The CDR3 DNA sequence: TGTGCCAGCTCACTACAATTCACTGAAGCTTTCTTT. As protein: CASSLQFTEAFF.

V and J are TRBV6-5 and TRBJ2-3; TRBD2 agrees at 7 bases. The ends lost 9 bases at V and 7 bases at J; junction bases unmatched: 7. The CDR3 totals 12 residues. From germline, CDR1 is MNHEY and CDR2 SVGAGI. The CDR3 loop is CASSRGVNTQYF. DNA for the CDR3: TGTGCCAGTTCTCGGGGGGTTAATACGCAGTATTTT.

The chain recombines TRBV9 with TRBJ2-7; TRBD2 matches 7 bases. The CDR3 is 14 amino acids. Germline lookup yields CDR1 SGDLS and CDR2 YYNGEE. V was clipped by 0 bases and J by 9 bases; unmatched bases: 9. The CDR3 spells CASSVGGLLDVQYF. DNA for the CDR3: TGTGCCAGCAGCGTAGGGGGACTATTAGACGTGCAGTACTTC.

The table lists this clone with a few counts. The genes are TRBV7-9 and TRBJ2-7; D may be TRBD2 (6 bases). Germline CDR1 and CDR2: SEHNR and FQNEAQ (reference sequence). The V and J ends lost 3 bases and 3 bases respectively, with 9 bases between them. The CDR3 covers 13 residues. Here the CDR3 reads CASSLGLFYEQYF. Here the CDR3 DNA reads TGTGCCAGCAGCTTGGGACTCTTCTACGAGCAGTACTTC.

This chain connects TRBV7-2 to TRBJ2-1; TRBD1 matches 9 bases. CDR1 and CDR2 from the germline V gene are SGHTA and FQGNSA. This CDR3 comprises 16 residues. The V segment lost 1 base and the J segment 6 bases; nucleotides outside the gene matches: 7. Here the CDR3 DNA reads TGTGCCAGCAGCTTAGGGGTCCGACAGGGGGGCAATGAGCAGTTCTTC. This encodes CASSLGVRQGGNEQFF.

This chain links TRBV27 with TRBJ1-1, with TRBD1 as a possible D gene (5 bases). Trimming removed 6 bases at V and 0 bases at J, with 17 bases between. Germline V gives CDR1 MNHEY, CDR2 SMNVEV (reference sequence). The CDR3 is 16 amino acids. In DNA form, the CDR3 reads TGTGCCAGCAGCAGAAAAACCGGGGGGATGAACACTGAAGCTTTCTTT. This sequence encodes CASSRKTGGMNTEAFF.

The J gene is TRBJ1-1, the V gene TRBV6-5; 11 bases match TRBD1. Germline CDR1 MNHEY, CDR2 SVGAGI. With 7 bases clipped from V and 4 bases from J, the junction kept 8 bases outside the gene matches. This CDR3 is 15 amino acids long. CDR3 loop: CASMRTGTGGTEAFF. CDR3 coding DNA: TGTGCCAGCATGAGAACCGGGACAGGGGGCACTGAAGCTTTCTTT.